This TCR beta chain derives from a study of blood T cell repertoires in COVID-19. The CDR3 runs to 14 residues. Looked up from germline, CDR1 is SEHNR and CDR2 is FQNEAQ (reference sequence). V lost 1 base to trimming and J lost 1 base, with 7 bases between them. Profiled with immunoSEQ multiplex PCR; TCRdb holds only in-frame clones, not every one. The profile shows about 30,000 clones, 65% to 70% of them singletons. The clonotype was recovered from a human donor in a cohort sampled during active COVID-19. The genes are TRBV7-9 and TRBJ1-2; D gene uncertain. Sample: peripheral blood. For the CDR3, the DNA is TGTGCCAGCAGCTTAGGAGGAATTAACTATGGCTACACCTTC. It codes for CASSLGGINYGYTF.